This T cell receptor (beta chain) was profiled in a study of cytomegalovirus exposure and HLA in healthy donors. Deletions cut 5 bases from V and 7 bases from J, with 18 bases between. CDR1 is SGHVS and CDR2 is FQNEAQ in the germline V gene. The CDR3 sequence is 15 residues long. Researchers ran the PCR with 60 Vbeta and 13 Jbeta primers. Data came from immunoSEQ multiplex PCR; TCRdb stores just in-frame clones and leaves some out. The sample yields some 110,000 clones, over 70% seen once. This sequence was found in a middle-aged man in good health and CMV-seronegative. V and J are TRBV7-8 and TRBJ1-5; TRBD1 might be the D (5 bases). Sequences were obtained from PBMCs. CDR3 protein: CASSHQFTGAQPQHF. CDR3 bases: TGTGCCAGCAGCCACCAGTTTACAGGAGCCCAGCCCCAGCATTTT. The full variable domain, completed using reference TRBV7-8 and TRBJ1-5, is GAGVSQSPRYKVAKRGQDVALRCDPISGHVSLFWYQQALGQGPEFLTYFQNEAQLDKSGLPSDRFFAERPEGSVSTLKIQRTQQEDSAVYLCASSHQFTGAQPQHFGDGTRLSIL.